One and the same sample provided the 26 T cell receptor beta chains below, sequenced in a study of blood T cell repertoires in COVID-19. The data were produced by immunoSEQ multiplex PCR, yet TCRdb's version contains in-frame clones alone and is incomplete. This table has 200,000 to 300,000 clones, roughly 84% appearing once. Sequencing input: peripheral blood. The receptors were gathered from a woman in her 40s who had recovered from COVID-19.

This chain joins TRBV9 and TRBJ2-3; 7 nucleotides match TRBD1. The germline gives CDR1 SGDLS, CDR2 YYNGEE. Trimming removed 1 base from V and 5 bases from J; junction bases left unmatched: 10. This CDR3 is 16 amino acids long. The CDR3 here is CASSVQAGGSVDTQYF. DNA for the CDR3: TGTGCCAGCAGCGTACAGGCAGGGGGTTCAGTAGATACGCAGTATTTT.

The gene calls are TRBV11-2 and TRBJ1-2, with 7 bases fitting TRBD1. The CDR3 loop spans 14 amino acids. J gave up 7 bases and V 1 base, and 6 bases lay outside the gene matches. Germline CDR1 reads SGHAT; CDR2 reads FQNNGV. Here the CDR3 reads CASSLVGGAGGYTF. For the CDR3, the DNA is TGTGCCAGCAGCTTAGTAGGGGGCGCGGGTGGCTACACCTTC. The full variable domain, its missing parts supplied by reference TRBV11-2 and TRBJ1-2, is EAGVAQSPRYKIIEKRQSVAFWCNPISGHATLYWYQQILGQGPKLLIQFQNNGVVDDSQLPKDRFSAERLKGVDSTLKIQPAKLEDSAVYLCASSLVGGAGGYTFGSGTRLTVV.

As DNA, the CDR3 is TGTGCCAGTAGTATACCCCAACGTCGCGGGAACCAAGAGACCCAGTACTTC. Translation gives CASSIPQRRGNQETQYF. The chain joins TRBV19 to TRBJ2-5; D might be TRBD2 (6 bases). The germline V and J ends were trimmed by 2 bases and 0 bases, with 16 bases remaining between them. CDR3 length: 17 residues. Germline assignment: CDR1 LNHDA and CDR2 SQIVND (reference sequence).

This chain joins TRBV11-2 and TRBJ1-2, with 7 bases aligning to TRBD1. Germline CDR1 SGHAT, CDR2 FQNNGV. Losses at the gene ends were 5 bases for V and 8 bases for J; bases not matched to a gene: 14. The CDR3 contains 15 residues. CDR3 coding DNA: TGTGCCAGCAGCCTAAAGCATAACAGGGGCCACGGCTACACCTTC. Protein: CASSLKHNRGHGYTF.

This rearrangement joins TRBV28 to TRBJ1-2, with 7 nucleotides matching TRBD1. Losses at the gene ends were 6 bases for V and 6 bases for J; bases not matched to a gene: 7. Germline CDR1 and CDR2: MDHEN and SYDVKM. This CDR3 spans 13 amino acids. CDR3 coding DNA: TGTGCCAGCAGCCGACAGACAGGGAATGGCTACACCTTC. Protein product: CASSRQTGNGYTF.

This chain connects TRBV5-1 to TRBJ1-6; TRBD1 matches 8 bases. The germline V gene encodes CDR1 SGHRS and CDR2 YFSETQ. V lost 0 bases and J lost 10; bases outside the gene matches: 12. This CDR3 is 17 amino acids long. The CDR3 spells CASSLEFGGQGRSPLHF. CDR3 in DNA: TGCGCCAGCAGCTTGGAGTTTGGAGGACAGGGAAGGTCACCCCTCCACTTT.

This chain connects TRBV24-1 to TRBJ2-5; tentative D call: TRBD1 (6 bases). This CDR3 contains 14 residues. With 0 bases removed from V and 6 bases from J, the gap between germline ends came to 10 bases. Germline CDR1 is KGHDR and CDR2 is SFDVKD. The CDR3 nucleotides read TGTGCCACCAGTGATTTGACAGGGCGGAAGACCCAGTACTTC. The encoded protein is CATSDLTGRKTQYF.

The V gene is TRBV3-1 (or the pseudogene TRBV3-2), the J gene TRBJ1-4; 8 bases are a match to TRBD1. The germline V gene has CDR1 LGHDT and CDR2 YNNKEL (reference sequence). After removal of 9 bases from V and 6 bases from J, the junction contained 6 bases not matched to a gene. The CDR3 covers 13 residues. The CDR3 is CASRQGADEKLFF. The CDR3 coding sequence is TGTGCCAGTCGTCAGGGGGCGGATGAAAAACTGTTTTTT.

V usage is TRBV29-1 and J usage is TRBJ1-2; perhaps TRBD1 as D (6 bases). The germline gives CDR1 SQVTM, CDR2 ANQGSEA. V was pared by 7 bases and J by 8 bases, with 17 bases between. The CDR3 loop spans 12 amino acids. The CDR3 DNA follows: TGCAGCGGTGCTACAGGGAATAGCGGCTACACCTTC. This gives the protein CSGATGNSGYTF.

The V gene is TRBV19, the J gene TRBJ1-5; tentative D call: TRBD1 (5 bases). The CDR3 extends over 21 amino acids. Trimming took 1 base from V and 0 from J, leaving 25 bases between them. Germline lookup yields CDR1 LNHDA and CDR2 SQIVND (reference sequence). The CDR3 DNA sequence: TGTGCCAGTAGTATAGTCGCCAACAGGTTTGGCAGGATTTATAGCAATCAGCCCCAGCATTTT. This encodes CASSIVANRFGRIYSNQPQHF.

This chain connects TRBV7-8 to TRBJ1-1; 8 bases map to TRBD1. Looked up from germline, CDR1 is SGHVS and CDR2 is FQNEAQ. J lost 5 bases, V lost 5 bases, and 16 bases had no gene match. This CDR3 is built from 17 residues. For the CDR3, the DNA is TGTGCCAGCAGCATGAGACGATTTCAGGGGGCGCTTACTGAAGCTTTCTTT. It translates to CASSMRRFQGALTEAFF.

The V and J genes are TRBV3-1 (or the pseudogene TRBV3-2) and TRBJ1-4, with TRBD1 identical over 7 bases. The CDR3 is 17 amino acids. J gave up 11 bases and V 1 base, and 16 bases lay outside the gene matches. The germline V gene encodes CDR1 LGHDT and CDR2 YNNKEL (reference sequence). The CDR3 nucleotides read TGTGCCAGCAGCCAAGCCCCGGGACAGAGCCGTCCACCTAAACTGTTTTTT. Its protein is CASSQAPGQSRPPKLFF.

CDR3 nucleotide sequence: TGTGCCAGCAGCCCGGGGGGGGGTAGCAATCAGCCCCAGCATTTT. Translated, it gives CASSPGGGSNQPQHF. The chain couples TRBV11-1 to TRBJ1-5, with D possibly matching TRBD1 (5 bases). The CDR3 covers 15 residues. V was trimmed by 5 bases and J by 0 bases, leaving 11 bases between them. Germline loops: CDR1 SGHAT, CDR2 FQDESV (reference sequence).

This chain joins TRBV28 and TRBJ1-2, with TRBD1 as a possible D gene (5 bases). From germline, CDR1 is MDHEN and CDR2 SYDVKM. V was clipped by 3 bases and J by 5 bases, with 7 bases between them. This CDR3 spans 12 amino acids. The CDR3 bases are TGTGCCAGCAGTTTTCAGGGATATGGCTACACCTTC. This sequence encodes CASSFQGYGYTF.

The rearrangement links TRBV5-1 to TRBJ2-2; maybe TRBD2 (6 bases). V lost 2 bases to trimming and J lost 3 bases, with 8 bases between them. This CDR3 spans 14 amino acids. Germline V gene lookup returns CDR1 SGHRS and CDR2 YFSETQ. DNA of the CDR3: TGCGCCAGCAGCTTCGGCGGGGACACCGGGGAGCTGTTTTTT. Residues: CASSFGGDTGELFF.

V usage is TRBV7-9 and J usage is TRBJ1-3; D is uncertain. The germline V and J ends were trimmed by 2 bases and 2 bases, with 7 bases remaining between them. CDR3 length: 14 amino acids. CDR1 SEHNR and CDR2 FQNEAQ come from the germline V gene (reference sequence). The CDR3 DNA reads TGTGCCAGCAGCTTAAATGAGGCTGGAAACACCATATATTTT. Protein product: CASSLNEAGNTIYF.

The chain carries TRBV10-3 and TRBJ2-3; 8 bases are a match to TRBD2. The CDR3 contains 12 residues. In germline, CDR1 is ENHRY, CDR2 SYGVKD. The CDR3 DNA follows: TGTGCTGCCCGCGGGGGGACAGATACGCAGTATTTT. This sequence encodes CAARGGTDTQYF.

The rearrangement uses TRBV7-2 and TRBJ2-5; 9 bases are shared with TRBD2. The CDR3 runs to 14 residues. Germline CDR1 is SGHTA and CDR2 is FQGNSA. V lost 5 bases and J lost 5; bases outside the gene matches: 6. CDR3 amino acids: CASSPSGGRETQYF. The DNA of the CDR3 is TGTGCCAGCAGCCCAAGCGGGGGGAGGGAGACCCAGTACTTC.

The chain carries TRBV11-2 and TRBJ2-7; D remains ambiguous. CDR3 length equals 13 residues. CDR1 SGHAT and CDR2 FQNNGV come from the germline V gene. Deletions cut 0 bases from V and 3 bases from J, with 6 bases between. Here the CDR3 reads CASSLEHLYEQYF. The CDR3 bases are TGTGCCAGCAGCTTAGAACACCTCTACGAGCAGTACTTC.

This chain links TRBV7-9 with TRBJ1-1, with D possibly TRBD1 on 6 matching bases. The CDR3 loop spans 14 amino acids. Trimming left V 5 bases short and J 6 bases short, with 16 bases between. Germline assignment: CDR1 SEHNR and CDR2 FQNEAQ (reference sequence). CDR3 DNA sequence: TGTGCCAGCAGCCACACAGGGTTGAGGGCTGAAGCTTTCTTT. This sequence encodes CASSHTGLRAEAFF.

The chain couples TRBV2 to TRBJ2-1, with 9 bases lining up with TRBD2. In germline, CDR1 is SNHLY, CDR2 FYNNEI. This CDR3 is built from 15 residues. V lost 6 bases and J lost 5; bases outside the gene matches: 8. CDR3 region: CASSPGTSPNNEQFF. The CDR3 DNA reads TGTGCCAGCAGCCCCGGGACTAGCCCTAACAATGAGCAGTTCTTC.

This clone was detected only once. The chain joins TRBV2 to TRBJ1-5; D ambiguous. The CDR3 runs 14 residues. Between the trimmed V and J ends, which lost 3 bases and 4 bases, there was a span of 10 bases. Per the germline V gene, CDR1 is SNHLY and CDR2 is FYNNEI. For the CDR3, the DNA is TGTGCCAGCAGTGAGCGGGCAGAGAATCAGCCCCAGCATTTT. Translating it yields CASSERAENQPQHF.

This clone was counted a single time. V is TRBV7-9 and J is TRBJ2-4; 13 bases line up with TRBD2. V gave up 5 bases and J gave up 1 base; unmatched junction bases: 5. This CDR3 comprises 17 residues. Per germline, CDR1 SEHNR and CDR2 FQNEAQ (reference sequence). CDR3 in amino acids: CASSHLTSGGAKNIQYF. CDR3 DNA: TGTGCCAGCAGCCACCTGACTAGCGGGGGGGCCAAAAACATTCAGTACTTC.

The gene calls are TRBV29-1 and TRBJ2-7; possible D gene TRBD2, 6 bases. With 3 bases removed from V and 0 bases from J, the gap between germline ends came to 9 bases. Germline CDR1 and CDR2: SQVTM and ANQGSEA. This CDR3 comprises 13 residues. The CDR3 reads CSVDGGTSYEQYF. The CDR3 DNA is TGCAGCGTTGATGGGGGGACCTCCTACGAGCAGTACTTC.

This chain joins TRBV5-1 and TRBJ2-5, with D possibly being TRBD2 (7 bases). V shed 7 bases and J shed 4 bases, with 14 bases lying between them. CDR1 SGHRS and CDR2 YFSETQ come from the germline V gene. CDR3 length: 13 residues. The CDR3 region is CASGRGGSETQYF. In DNA form, the CDR3 reads TGCGCCAGCGGAAGGGGGGGGTCAGAGACCCAGTACTTC.

This clone was observed once. The rearrangement links TRBV29-1 to TRBJ2-4; 7 bases agree with TRBD1. Trimming took 5 bases from V and 6 from J; bases not matched to a gene: 19. This CDR3 spans 17 amino acids. In germline, CDR1 is SQVTM, CDR2 ANQGSEA. CDR3 sequence reads: CSVFYLGQAEGGNIQYF. CDR3 in DNA: TGCAGCGTTTTCTACCTCGGACAGGCAGAGGGTGGAAACATTCAGTACTTC.